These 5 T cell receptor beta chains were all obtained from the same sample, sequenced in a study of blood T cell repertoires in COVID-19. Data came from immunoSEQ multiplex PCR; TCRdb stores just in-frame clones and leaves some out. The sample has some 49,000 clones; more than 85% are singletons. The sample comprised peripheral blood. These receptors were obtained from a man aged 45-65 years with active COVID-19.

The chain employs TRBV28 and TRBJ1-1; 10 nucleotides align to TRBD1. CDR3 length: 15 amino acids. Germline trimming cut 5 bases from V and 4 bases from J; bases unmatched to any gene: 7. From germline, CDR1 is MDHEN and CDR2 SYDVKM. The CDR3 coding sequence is TGTGCCAGCAGTCGTGGGGACAGGGGCCCCACTGAAGCTTTCTTT. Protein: CASSRGDRGPTEAFF.

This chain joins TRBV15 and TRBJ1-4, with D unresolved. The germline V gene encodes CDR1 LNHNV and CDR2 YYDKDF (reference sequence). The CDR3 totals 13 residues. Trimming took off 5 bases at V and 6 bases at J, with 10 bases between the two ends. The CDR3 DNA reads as TGTGCCACCAGCCGACAAAGTGATGAAAAACTGTTTTTT. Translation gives CATSRQSDEKLFF.

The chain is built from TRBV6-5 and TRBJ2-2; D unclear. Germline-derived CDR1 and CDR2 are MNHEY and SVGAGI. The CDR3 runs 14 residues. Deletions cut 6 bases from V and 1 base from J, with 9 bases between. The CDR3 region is CASRRYGNTGELFF. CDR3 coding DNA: TGTGCCAGCAGACGTTACGGGAACACCGGGGAGCTGTTTTTT.

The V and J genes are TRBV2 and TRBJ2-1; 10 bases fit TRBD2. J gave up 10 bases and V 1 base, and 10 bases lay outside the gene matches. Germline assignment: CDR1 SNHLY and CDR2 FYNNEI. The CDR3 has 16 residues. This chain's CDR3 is CASSEGTSGYGGEQFF. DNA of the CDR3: TGTGCCAGCAGTGAAGGGACTAGCGGCTATGGAGGGGAGCAGTTCTTC.

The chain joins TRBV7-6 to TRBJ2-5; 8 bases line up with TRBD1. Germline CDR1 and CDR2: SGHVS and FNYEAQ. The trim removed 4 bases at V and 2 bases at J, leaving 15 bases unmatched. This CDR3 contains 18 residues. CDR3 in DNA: TGTGCCAGCAGCTCCACCGCAAACCGGGACAGGAGACAAGAGACCCAGTACTTC. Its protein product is CASSSTANRDRRQETQYF.